The present TCR beta chain was sequenced within a study of blood T cells in healthy people across ages. Donors ranged from roughly 6 to 100 years old and were healthy Caucasians in Russia. Each sample provided at least 5 micrograms of extracted total RNA. Primed by a sample-barcoded 5' primer and a J-beta primer mix, a second PCR proceeded for about 6 to 11 cycles. A 12-random-nucleotide template-switch adaptor tagged each cDNA molecule. TCRdb itself ran the 5' RACE reads through MiXCR, one entry per CDR3 protein. The sample has hundreds of thousands of distinct CDR3 sequences; about half are singletons. There are a few counts of this clonotype. No antigen is known for it. The CDR3 is 16 amino acids. J gave up 2 bases and V 3 bases, and 7 bases lay outside the gene matches. CDR1 and CDR2 (germline): SGHTA, FQGTGA. The study, taken as a whole, reports: The authors considered diversity estimates from one million T cells to be underestimates.

The TCR originated in a woman aged 60-75 years in good health. The chain carries TRBV7-3 and TRBJ2-1, with 7 bases matching TRBD2. Source material: blood. The CDR3 protein is CASSFGVTSPYNEQFF. For the CDR3, the DNA is TGTGCCAGCAGCTTCGGGGTGACTAGCCCCTACAATGAGCAGTTCTTC.